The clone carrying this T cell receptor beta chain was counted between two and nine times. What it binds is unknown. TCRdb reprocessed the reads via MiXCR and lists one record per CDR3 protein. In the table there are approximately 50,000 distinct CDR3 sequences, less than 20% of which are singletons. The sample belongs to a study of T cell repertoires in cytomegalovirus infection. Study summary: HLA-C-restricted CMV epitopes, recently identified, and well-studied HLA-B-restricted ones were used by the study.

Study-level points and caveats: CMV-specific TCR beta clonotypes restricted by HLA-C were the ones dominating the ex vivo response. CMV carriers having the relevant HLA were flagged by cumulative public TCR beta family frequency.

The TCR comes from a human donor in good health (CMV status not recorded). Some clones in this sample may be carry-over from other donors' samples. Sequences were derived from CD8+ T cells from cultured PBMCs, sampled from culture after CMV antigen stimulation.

The CDR3 region has the DNA TGTGCCAGCAGCCCAAGCGGGGGGGCAAAAGATACGCAGTATTTT. It codes for CASSPSGGAKDTQYF. This chain links TRBV7-3 with TRBJ2-3, with 10 bases matching TRBD2. Germline V gene sequence: CDR1 SGHTA, CDR2 FQGTGA. The CDR3 is 15 residues long. V shed 5 bases, J shed 5 bases, and the junction held 7 bases outside the gene matches.